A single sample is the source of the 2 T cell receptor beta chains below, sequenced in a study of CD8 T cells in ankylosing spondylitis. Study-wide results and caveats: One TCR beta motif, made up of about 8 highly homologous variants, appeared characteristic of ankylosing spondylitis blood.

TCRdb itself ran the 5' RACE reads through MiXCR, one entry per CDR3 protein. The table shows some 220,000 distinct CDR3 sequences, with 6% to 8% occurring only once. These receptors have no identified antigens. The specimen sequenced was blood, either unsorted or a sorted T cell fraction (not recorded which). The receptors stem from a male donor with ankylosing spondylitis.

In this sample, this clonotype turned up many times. The CDR3 nucleotides read TGTGCCAGCAGCTTAAGACAGAGCAGTGAGCAGTTCTTC. It yields the protein CASSLRQSSEQFF. The rearrangement links TRBV7-9 to TRBJ2-1, with D tentatively TRBD1 (5 bases). The germline gives CDR1 SEHNR, CDR2 FQNEAQ (reference sequence). Trimming stripped 2 bases from V and 9 bases from J, with 11 bases between. The CDR3 sequence is 13 residues long.

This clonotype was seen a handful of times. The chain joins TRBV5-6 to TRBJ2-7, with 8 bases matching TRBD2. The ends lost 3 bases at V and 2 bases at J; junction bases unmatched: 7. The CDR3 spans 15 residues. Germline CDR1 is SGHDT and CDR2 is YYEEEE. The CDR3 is CASSSPAGLAYEQYF. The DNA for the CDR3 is TGTGCCAGCAGCTCCCCGGCGGGACTAGCCTACGAGCAGTACTTC.